This T cell receptor (beta chain) derives from a study of cytomegalovirus exposure and HLA in healthy donors. The CDR3 has 13 residues. The V gene lost 1 base and the J gene lost 4 bases, with 7 bases spanning the gap. Germline assignment: CDR1 LGHNA and CDR2 YNFKEQ. PCR amplification relied on 60 Vbeta primers (plus 13 Jbeta primers). TCRdb's table, derived via immunoSEQ multiplex PCR, lists solely in-frame clones and lacks some. The sample shows approximately 110,000 clones, approximately 15% of them seen only once. A few counts support this clone. The J gene is TRBJ2-5, the V gene TRBV4-2; no firm D call. This sequence was found in a woman younger than 35 in good health and CMV-seronegative. The sample consisted of PBMCs. CDR3 DNA: TGTGCCAGCAGCCAAGGAGTTGGAGAGACCCAGTACTTC. This sequence encodes CASSQGVGETQYF.